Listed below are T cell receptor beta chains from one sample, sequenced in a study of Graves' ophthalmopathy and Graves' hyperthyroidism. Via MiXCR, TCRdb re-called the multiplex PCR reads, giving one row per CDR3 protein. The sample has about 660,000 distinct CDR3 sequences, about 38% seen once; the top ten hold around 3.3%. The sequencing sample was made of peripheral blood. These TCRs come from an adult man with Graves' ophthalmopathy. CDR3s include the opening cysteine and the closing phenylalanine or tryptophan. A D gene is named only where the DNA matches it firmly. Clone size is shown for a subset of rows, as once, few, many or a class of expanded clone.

TGCGCCAGCAGCTTGGCAGTAGACCAAGAGACCCAGTACTTC,CASSLAVDQETQYF,.,TRBJ2-5,14,.,TRBV5-1
TGCAGTGCTAGAGATTCGGGCAATGAGCAGTTCTTC,CSARDSGNEQFF,.,TRBJ2-1,12,.,TRBV20-1
TGTGCCAGTGGTGGGGTAAGGAATAACAATCAGCCCCAGCATTTT,CASGGVRNNNQPQHF,many,TRBJ1-5,15,.,TRBV19
TGTGCCACCGAGGACTCCTATACTAACACCGGGGAGCTGTTTTTT,CATEDSYTNTGELFF,few,TRBJ2-2,15,.,TRBV24-1
TGCAGCGTTGCGCACTTTTCGTCGGCAGGGGGCCTCTCAGGGCAGTACTTC,CSVAHFSSAGGLSGQYF,many,TRBJ2-7,17,TRBD1,TRBV29-1
TGTGCCAGTGGAACCTGGGCGGAAGAGACCCAGCATTTT,CASGTWAEETQHF,.,TRBJ1-5,13,.,TRBV19
TGCGCCAGCAGTGAGAACAGAGGCGAGCAGTACTTC,CASSENRGEQYF,many,TRBJ2-7,12,.,TRBV10-2
TGTGCCAGCTCACCATCGGCAGGGATCGATCAGCCCCAGCATTTT,CASSPSAGIDQPQHF,.,TRBJ1-5,15,.,TRBV18
TGTGCCACCAGTGATTATGGGGGGCGCACCGGGGAGCTGTTTTTT,CATSDYGGRTGELFF,many,TRBJ2-2,15,.,TRBV24-1
TGCGCCAGCAGCTTGGAAAGCGGGAGGTCCTACGAGCAGTACTTC,CASSLESGRSYEQYF,.,TRBJ2-7,15,TRBD2,TRBV5-1
TGCGCCAGCAGCTTGGGGACAGGGGGGTGGCAGCCCCAGCATTTT,CASSLGTGGWQPQHF,.,TRBJ1-5,15,TRBD1,TRBV5-1
TGTGCCATCAGTGAGTCGTCCAATGGGGACTACACCTTC,CAISESSNGDYTF,many,TRBJ1-2,13,.,TRBV10-3
TGTGCCACCAGCAGAGATCTAGGGCAGAGGAACACTGAAGCTTTCTTT,CATSRDLGQRNTEAFF,.,TRBJ1-1,16,.,TRBV15
TGCGCCAGCAGCTTGACAGCGGCCGGGGCCAACGTCCTGACTTTC,CASSLTAAGANVLTF,.,TRBJ2-6,15,.,TRBV5-1
TGTGCCAGTAGTCAGGGGACTAGCGGCACAGATACGCAGTATTTT,CASSQGTSGTDTQYF,.,TRBJ2-3,15,TRBD2,TRBV19
TGTGCCAGCAGCTACCAGACGGTCTCTGGAAACACCATATATTTT,CASSYQTVSGNTIYF,few,TRBJ1-3,15,.,TRBV7-2
TGTGCCAGCAACCAAAGACTAGCGGGGTCCTACGAGCAGTACTTC,CASNQRLAGSYEQYF,.,TRBJ2-7,15,TRBD2,TRBV12-3/TRBV12-4
TGTGCCAGCAGCTTAGGGGTCCCTCAATCGGAAGCTTTCTTT,CASSLGVPQSEAFF,many,TRBJ1-1,14,.,TRBV11-2
TGTGCCACCAGTGAAAGGACAGGGGGAACAGATACGCAGTATTTT,CATSERTGGTDTQYF,.,TRBJ2-3,15,TRBD1,TRBV24-1
TGTGCCAGCACCCCAGTGGGCGGCAGTGGTTCACCCCTCCACTTT,CASTPVGGSGSPLHF,many,TRBJ1-6,15,.,TRBV25-1
TGTGCCAGCAACGCAGTCTCAAGAGGGGCCAACGTCCTGACTTTC,CASNAVSRGANVLTF,.,TRBJ2-6,15,.,TRBV11-1
TGTGCCAGCAGTTCCGGGACACCCTATAGCAATCAGCCCCAGCATTTT,CASSSGTPYSNQPQHF,many,TRBJ1-5,16,.,TRBV12-3/TRBV12-4
TGCAGCGCCGCAATAGGGGGGAACACTGAAGCTTTCTTT,CSAAIGGNTEAFF,many,TRBJ1-1,13,.,TRBV29-1
TGTGCCAGCAGTTCGACTAGTTGGCACTTAGAGACCCAGTACTTC,CASSSTSWHLETQYF,many,TRBJ2-5,15,.,TRBV12-3/TRBV12-4
TGCAGTGCTAGAGATCGCAGGGGTGGCGGCTACACCTTC,CSARDRRGGGYTF,many,TRBJ1-2,13,.,TRBV20-1
TGTGCCAGCAGTCCACAGGAGAACACTGAAGCTTTCTTT,CASSPQENTEAFF,many,TRBJ1-1,13,.,TRBV5-1
TGCGCCAGCAGCTTGGGGCCGCCTAACTATGGCTACACCTTC,CASSLGPPNYGYTF,many,TRBJ1-2,14,.,TRBV5-1
TGTGCCACCAAGCGGTTAGGGCAGCCCCAGCATTTT,CATKRLGQPQHF,many,TRBJ1-5,12,.,TRBV10-3
TGTGCCATCAGTGAGACTAGCGGGGGATCCCAAGAGACCCAGTACTTC,CAISETSGGSQETQYF,.,TRBJ2-5,16,TRBD2,TRBV10-3
TGCGCCAGCAGCTTGGCCTCAATAGGGGAGACCCAGTACTTC,CASSLASIGETQYF,.,TRBJ2-5,14,.,TRBV5-1
TGTGCCAGCAGTTCCGGGACAGGGGCCAGAGAAGCTTTCTTT,CASSSGTGAREAFF,.,TRBJ1-1,14,TRBD1,TRBV6-5
TGTGCCAGCAGTGAAAGGGCAGGGGAGCTGTTTTTT,CASSERAGELFF,.,TRBJ2-2,12,.,TRBV2
TGCAGTGCCTCCGGGACAGGGGTTTCTAACTATGGCTACACCTTC,CSASGTGVSNYGYTF,many,TRBJ1-2,15,TRBD1,TRBV20-1
TGTGCCAGCTCTGACGGACAGGGGAACTATGGCTACACCTTC,CASSDGQGNYGYTF,.,TRBJ1-2,14,TRBD1,TRBV6-5
TGCGCCAGCAGCCAAGACCAGGGCACCGGGGAGCTGAACGAGCAGTACTTC,CASSQDQGTGELNEQYF,.,TRBJ2-7,17,.,TRBV4-1
TGTGCCAGCAGCGCTGCTAGAAACACTGAAGCTTTCTTT,CASSAARNTEAFF,many,TRBJ1-1,13,.,TRBV7-3
TGCAGTGCTAGATCTGGCGAAGGAGGCCAAGAGACCCAGTACTTC,CSARSGEGGQETQYF,few,TRBJ2-5,15,.,TRBV20-1
TGTGCATCCCAATGGGACAGTGGGCTTAGGGGCTACACCTTC,CASQWDSGLRGYTF,.,TRBJ1-2,14,TRBD1,TRBV29-1
TGTGCCACCAGCAGACGACAGGGCTTGGGAAACACCATATATTTT,CATSRRQGLGNTIYF,many,TRBJ1-3,15,TRBD1,TRBV15
TGCAGTGCTTCTAGCACTGAAGCTTTCTTT,CSASSTEAFF,many,TRBJ1-1,10,.,TRBV20-1
TGCGCCAGCAGCACCTCCGAGACCCAGTACTTC,CASSTSETQYF,.,TRBJ2-5,11,.,TRBV5-1
TGTGCCAGCAGCCCTGCTGGCCTCCAAGAGACCCAGTACTTC,CASSPAGLQETQYF,many,TRBJ2-5,14,.,TRBV7-3
TGTGCCACCAGCACGAGGGGTACGGGGAAAGAGACCCAGTACTTC,CATSTRGTGKETQYF,many,TRBJ2-5,15,.,TRBV15